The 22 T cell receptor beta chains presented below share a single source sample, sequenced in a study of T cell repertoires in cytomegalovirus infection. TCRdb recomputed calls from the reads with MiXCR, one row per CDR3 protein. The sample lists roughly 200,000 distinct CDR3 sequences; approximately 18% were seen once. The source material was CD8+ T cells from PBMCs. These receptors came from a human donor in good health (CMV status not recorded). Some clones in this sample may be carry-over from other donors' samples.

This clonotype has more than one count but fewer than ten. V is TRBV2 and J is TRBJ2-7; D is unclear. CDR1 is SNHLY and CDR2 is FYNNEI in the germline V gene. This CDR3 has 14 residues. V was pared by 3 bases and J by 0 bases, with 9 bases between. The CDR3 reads CASSDTPSSYEQYF. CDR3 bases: TGTGCCAGCAGTGACACACCTAGCTCCTACGAGCAGTACTTC.

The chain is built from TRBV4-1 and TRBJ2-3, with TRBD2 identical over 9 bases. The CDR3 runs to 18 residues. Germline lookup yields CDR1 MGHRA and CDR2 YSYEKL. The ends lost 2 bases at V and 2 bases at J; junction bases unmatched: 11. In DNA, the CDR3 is TGCGCCAGCAGCCAAAGTGTAAGCGGGGGGTCCTACACAGATACGCAGTATTTT. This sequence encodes CASSQSVSGGSYTDTQYF.

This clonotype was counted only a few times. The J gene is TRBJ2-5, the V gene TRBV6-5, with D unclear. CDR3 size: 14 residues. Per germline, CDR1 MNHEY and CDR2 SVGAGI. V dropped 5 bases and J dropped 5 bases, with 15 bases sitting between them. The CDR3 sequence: CASSKRPGRETQYF. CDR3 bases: TGTGCCAGCAGTAAGCGACCCGGGCGGGAGACCCAGTACTTC.

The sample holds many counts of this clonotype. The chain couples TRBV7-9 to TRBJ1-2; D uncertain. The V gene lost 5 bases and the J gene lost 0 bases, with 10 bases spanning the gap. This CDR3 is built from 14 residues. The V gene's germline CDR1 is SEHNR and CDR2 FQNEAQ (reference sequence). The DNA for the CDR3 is TGTGCCAGCAGCATCCCGTCGTCTAACTATGGCTACACCTTC. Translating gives CASSIPSSNYGYTF.

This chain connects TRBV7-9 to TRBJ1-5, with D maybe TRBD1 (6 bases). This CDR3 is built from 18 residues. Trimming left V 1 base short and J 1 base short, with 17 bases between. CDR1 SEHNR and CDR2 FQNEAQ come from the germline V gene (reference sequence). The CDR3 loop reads CASSLEIGGGQSNQPQHF. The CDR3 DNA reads TGTGCCAGCAGCTTAGAAATTGGTGGCGGACAGAGCAATCAGCCCCAGCATTTT.

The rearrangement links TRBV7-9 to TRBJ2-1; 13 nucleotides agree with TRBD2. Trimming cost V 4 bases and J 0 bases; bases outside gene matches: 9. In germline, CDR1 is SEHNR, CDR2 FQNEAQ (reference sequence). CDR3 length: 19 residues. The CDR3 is CASSYRTSGGLSSYNEQFF. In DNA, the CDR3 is TGTGCCAGCAGCTACAGGACTAGCGGGGGCCTTAGCTCCTACAATGAGCAGTTCTTC.

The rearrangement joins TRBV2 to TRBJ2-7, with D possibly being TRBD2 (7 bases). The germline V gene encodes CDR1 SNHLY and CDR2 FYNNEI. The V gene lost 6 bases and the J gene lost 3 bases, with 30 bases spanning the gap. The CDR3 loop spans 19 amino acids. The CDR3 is CASSVDQGGDLTRVYEQYF. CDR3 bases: TGTGCCAGCAGCGTAGATCAAGGGGGGGATTTAACCCGAGTCTACGAGCAGTACTTC.

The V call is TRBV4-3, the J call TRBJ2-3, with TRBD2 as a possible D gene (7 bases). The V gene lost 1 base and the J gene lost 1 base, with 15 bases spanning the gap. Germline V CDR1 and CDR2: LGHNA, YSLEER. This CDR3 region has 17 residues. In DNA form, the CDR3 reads TGCGCCAGCAGCCAAGTTTCGAGGGGGGGAGGCACAGATACGCAGTATTTT. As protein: CASSQVSRGGGTDTQYF.

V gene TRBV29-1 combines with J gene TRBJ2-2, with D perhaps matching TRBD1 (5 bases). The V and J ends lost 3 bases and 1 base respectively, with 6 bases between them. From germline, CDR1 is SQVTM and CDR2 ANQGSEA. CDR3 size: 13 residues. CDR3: CSVDRENTGELFF. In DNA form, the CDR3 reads TGCAGCGTTGACAGGGAGAACACCGGGGAGCTGTTTTTT.

CDR3 sequence: CASSQWGQGEHEKLFF. Here the CDR3 DNA reads TGTGCCAGCAGCCAATGGGGACAGGGCGAACATGAAAAACTGTTTTTT. The chain joins TRBV14 to TRBJ1-4, with 9 bases aligning to TRBD1. The junction had 7 bases not matched to a gene; V was cut back by 2 bases and J by 6 bases. The germline gives CDR1 SGHDN, CDR2 FVKESK. The CDR3 loop spans 16 amino acids.

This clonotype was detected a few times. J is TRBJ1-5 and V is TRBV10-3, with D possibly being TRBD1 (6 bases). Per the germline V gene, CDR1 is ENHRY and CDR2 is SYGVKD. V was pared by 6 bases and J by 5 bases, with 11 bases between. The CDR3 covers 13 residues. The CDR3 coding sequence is TGTGCCATCAGGAACAGGGAGGATCAGCCCCAGCATTTT. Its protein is CAIRNREDQPQHF.

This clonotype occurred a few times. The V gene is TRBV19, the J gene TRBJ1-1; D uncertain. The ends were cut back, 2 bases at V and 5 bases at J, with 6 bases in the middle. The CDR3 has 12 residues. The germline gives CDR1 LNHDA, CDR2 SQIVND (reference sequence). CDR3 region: CASSIYGTEAFF. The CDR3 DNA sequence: TGTGCCAGTAGTATATACGGGACTGAAGCTTTCTTT.

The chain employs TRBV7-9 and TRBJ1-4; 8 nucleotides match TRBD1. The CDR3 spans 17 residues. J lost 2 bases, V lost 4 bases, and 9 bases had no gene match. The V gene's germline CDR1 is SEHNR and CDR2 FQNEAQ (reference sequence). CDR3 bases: TGTGCCAGCAGCTCCCCCCGCGGACAGGGTACTAATGAAAAACTGTTTTTT. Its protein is CASSSPRGQGTNEKLFF.

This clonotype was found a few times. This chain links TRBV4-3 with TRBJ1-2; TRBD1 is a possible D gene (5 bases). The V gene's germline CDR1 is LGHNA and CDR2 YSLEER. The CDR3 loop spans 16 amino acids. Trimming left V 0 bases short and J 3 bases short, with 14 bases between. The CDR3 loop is CASSQDRDSPYYGYTF. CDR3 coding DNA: TGCGCCAGCAGCCAAGATCGGGACTCTCCCTACTATGGCTACACCTTC.

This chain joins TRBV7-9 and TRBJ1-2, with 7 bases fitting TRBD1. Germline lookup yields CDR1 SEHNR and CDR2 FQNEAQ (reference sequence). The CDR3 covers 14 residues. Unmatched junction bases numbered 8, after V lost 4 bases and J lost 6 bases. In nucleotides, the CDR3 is TGTGCCAGCAGCTCTTTAGGGGGCGCGGATGGCTACACCTTC. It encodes CASSSLGGADGYTF.

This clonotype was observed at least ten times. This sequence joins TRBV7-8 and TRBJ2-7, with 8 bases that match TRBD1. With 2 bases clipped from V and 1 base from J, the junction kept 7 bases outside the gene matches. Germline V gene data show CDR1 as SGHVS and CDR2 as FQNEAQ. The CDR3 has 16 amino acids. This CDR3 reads CASSLWGQEISYEQYF. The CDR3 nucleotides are TGTGCCAGCAGCTTATGGGGACAGGAAATTTCCTACGAGCAGTACTTC.

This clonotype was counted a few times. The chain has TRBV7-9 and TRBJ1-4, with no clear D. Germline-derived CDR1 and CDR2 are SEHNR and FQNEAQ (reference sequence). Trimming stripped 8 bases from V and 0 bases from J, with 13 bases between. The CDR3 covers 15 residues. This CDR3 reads CASSRGPATNEKLFF. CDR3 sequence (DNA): TGTGCCAGCTCTAGAGGCCCCGCAACTAATGAAAAACTGTTTTTT.

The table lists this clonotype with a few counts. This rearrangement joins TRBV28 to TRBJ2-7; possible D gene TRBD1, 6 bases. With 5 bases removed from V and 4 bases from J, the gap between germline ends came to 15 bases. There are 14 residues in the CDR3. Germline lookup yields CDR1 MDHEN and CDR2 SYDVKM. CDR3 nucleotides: TGTGCCAGCAGTCTGGAAACAGGGATATACGAGCAGTACTTC. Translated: CASSLETGIYEQYF. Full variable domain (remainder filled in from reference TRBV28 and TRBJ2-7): DVKVTQSSRYLVKRTGEKVFLECVQDMDHENMFWYRQDPGLGLRLIYFSYDVKMKEKGDIPEGYSVSREKKERFSLILESASTNQTSMYLCASSLETGIYEQYFGPGTRLTVT.

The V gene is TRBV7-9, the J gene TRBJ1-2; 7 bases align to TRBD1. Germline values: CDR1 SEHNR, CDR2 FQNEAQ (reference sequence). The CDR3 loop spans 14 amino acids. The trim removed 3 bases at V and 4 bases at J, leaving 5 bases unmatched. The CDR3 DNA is TGTGCCAGCAGCTTTGGACAGGACATCTATGGCTACACCTTC. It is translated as CASSFGQDIYGYTF.

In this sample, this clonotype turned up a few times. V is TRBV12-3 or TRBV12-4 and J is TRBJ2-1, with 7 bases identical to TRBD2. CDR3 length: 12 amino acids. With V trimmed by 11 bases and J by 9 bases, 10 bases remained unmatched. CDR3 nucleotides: TGTGCCGCCGTGACCTCTAGCGGTGAGCAGTTCTTC. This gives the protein CAAVTSSGEQFF.

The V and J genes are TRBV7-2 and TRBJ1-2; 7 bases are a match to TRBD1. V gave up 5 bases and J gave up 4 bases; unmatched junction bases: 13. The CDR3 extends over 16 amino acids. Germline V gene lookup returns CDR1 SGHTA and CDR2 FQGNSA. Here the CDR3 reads CASSRPQTGLSYGYTF. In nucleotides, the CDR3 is TGTGCCAGCAGCCGCCCTCAGACAGGGTTGAGCTATGGCTACACCTTC.

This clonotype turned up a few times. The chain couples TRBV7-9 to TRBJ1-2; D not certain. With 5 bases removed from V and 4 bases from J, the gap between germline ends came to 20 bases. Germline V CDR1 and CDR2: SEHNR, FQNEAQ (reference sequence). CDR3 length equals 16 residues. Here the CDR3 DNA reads TGTGCCAGCAGCCCTCCCGAGTTCCTGCCTGCCTATGGCTACACCTTC. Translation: CASSPPEFLPAYGYTF.